What follows are 14 T cell receptor beta chains derived from one specimen sequenced in a study of persistence of HIV-infected CD4 T cells. Their specific antigens are unknown. Sequencing used immunoSEQ version 4 in survey mode. TCRdb's copy holds only in-frame clones and misses some; the assay was immunoSEQ multiplex PCR. The sample consists of some 21,000 clones, 70% to 80% of them appearing once. Stimulation used approximately 9.5 ug/mL lysate from CMV-infected fibroblasts. Responding CD4+ T cells were sorted by upregulation of both CD40 ligand and CD69. This specimen consisted of CD4+ T cells sorted from PBMCs after approximately 19-hour stimulation, obtained from a patient who received antiretroviral therapy. The receptors originated from an adult man with HIV who was CMV-seropositive.

The genes are TRBV7-2 and TRBJ1-6; D not certain. The germline V gene encodes CDR1 SGHTA and CDR2 FQGNSA. V was cut by 5 bases and J by 5 bases, with 13 bases left in between. This CDR3 has 15 residues. The CDR3 DNA reads as TGTGCCAGCAGCCTCGAGTTGAGGGATAATTCACCCCTCCACTTT. Its translation: CASSLELRDNSPLHF. Filled out from reference TRBV7-2 and TRBJ1-6, the complete variable domain reads GAGVSQSPSNKVTEKGKDVELRCDPISGHTALYWYRQSLGQGLEFLIYFQGNSAPDKSGLPSDRFSAERTGGSVSTLTIQRTQQEDSAVYLCASSLELRDNSPLHFGNGTRLTVT.

The chain couples TRBV5-6 to TRBJ1-5; weak D call: TRBD1 (6 bases). CDR3 length: 12 amino acids. V was trimmed by 3 bases and J by 13 bases, leaving 14 bases between them. From germline, CDR1 is SGHDT and CDR2 YYEEEE. The CDR3 coding sequence is TGTGCCAGCAGCTCGGGCGGGGGGCCTCAGCATTTT. Its protein product is CASSSGGGPQHF.

The J gene is TRBJ1-2, the V gene TRBV27; the D gene is possibly TRBD1 (6 bases). This CDR3 spans 15 amino acids. Germline values: CDR1 MNHEY, CDR2 SMNVEV (reference sequence). Trimming pared 1 base from V and 4 bases from J, leaving 13 bases between. The CDR3 DNA follows: TGTGCCAGCAGTTTATACCCAGGGGAGGTCTATGGCTACACCTTC. As protein: CASSLYPGEVYGYTF.

This clone is medium-sized by share. The chain employs TRBV6-1 and TRBJ1-2, with D maybe TRBD1 (6 bases). V lost 2 bases, J lost 7 bases, and 11 bases lay in between. This CDR3 has 13 amino acids. Germline V CDR1 and CDR2: MNHNS, SASEGT. CDR3 loop: CASSETGRSGYTF. CDR3 in DNA: TGTGCCAGCAGTGAAACAGGGAGGAGTGGCTACACCTTC.

The chain has TRBV29-1 and TRBJ2-2, with 10 bases fitting TRBD1. Germline V lookup: CDR1 SQVTM, CDR2 ANQGSEA. With V trimmed by 4 bases and J by 4 bases, 3 bases remained unmatched. The CDR3 is 14 residues long. This CDR3 is CSVVGTGVTGELFF. CDR3 sequence (DNA): TGCAGCGTTGTAGGGACAGGGGTCACCGGGGAGCTGTTTTTT.

The rearrangement links TRBV7-9 to TRBJ2-3, with TRBD1 matching 11 bases. The CDR3 sequence is 18 residues long. Germline V CDR1 and CDR2: SEHNR, FQNEAQ (reference sequence). V lost 5 bases and J lost 4; bases outside the gene matches: 14. The CDR3 is CASSRSYLDRGRADTQYF. DNA of the CDR3: TGTGCCAGCAGCCGTTCCTACTTGGACAGGGGGCGTGCAGATACGCAGTATTTT.

The gene calls are TRBV15 and TRBJ1-5; D unclear. Trimming removed 5 bases at V and 8 bases at J, with 13 bases between. The germline V gene encodes CDR1 LNHNV and CDR2 YYDKDF (reference sequence). The CDR3 totals 13 residues. The CDR3 DNA sequence: TGTGCCACCAGCCCCCCAAAGAATGAGCCCCAGCATTTT. Translation gives CATSPPKNEPQHF.

The chain uses TRBV5-1 and TRBJ1-4; 9 bases map to TRBD1. This CDR3 has 15 residues. Trimming at V came to 3 bases and at J to 4 bases, leaving 4 bases not matched to a gene. The V gene's germline CDR1 is SGHRS and CDR2 YFSETQ. The CDR3 DNA reads as TGCGCCAGCAGCTGGACGGGACAGGGTAATGAAAAACTGTTTTTT. The encoded protein is CASSWTGQGNEKLFF.

This clone was counted between two and nine times. This rearrangement joins TRBV12-5 to TRBJ1-6; D is undetermined. CDR3 length: 15 residues. The V end was cut by 0 bases, the J end by 7 bases, with 10 bases between. Germline V gene data show CDR1 as LGHNT and CDR2 as FRNRAP. The CDR3 DNA sequence: TGTGCTAGTGGTTTGGTAATGGGAGACAATTCACCCCTCCACTTT. As protein: CASGLVMGDNSPLHF. The full variable domain, with the rest looked up from reference TRBV12-5 and TRBJ1-6, is DARVTQTPRHKVTEMGQEVTMRCQPILGHNTVFWYRQTMMQGLELLAYFRNRAPLDDSGMPKDRFSAEMPDATLATLKIQPSEPRDSAVYFCASGLVMGDNSPLHFGNGTRLTVT.

This rearrangement joins TRBV6-5 to TRBJ2-2, with 8 bases aligning to TRBD1. After removal of 8 bases from V and 5 bases from J, the junction contained 10 bases not matched to a gene. Germline lookup yields CDR1 MNHEY and CDR2 SVGAGI. The CDR3 runs to 15 residues. CDR3 bases: TGTGCCAGCGGGTTCGACAGGGGTGGTACCGGGGAGCTGTTTTTT. Residues: CASGFDRGGTGELFF.

In DNA, the CDR3 is TGTGCCAGTGCCTGGGCGGGACAGGGGGGCGATGAGCAGTTCTTC. It encodes CASAWAGQGGDEQFF. The chain combines TRBV3-1 (or the pseudogene TRBV3-2) with TRBJ2-1; 11 bases fit TRBD1. The CDR3 has 15 amino acids. In germline, CDR1 is LGHDT, CDR2 YNNKEL (reference sequence). V trimming: 9 bases; J trimming: 8 bases; junction bases outside the gene matches: 12.

The J gene is TRBJ1-2, the V gene TRBV24-1; no definite D call. Germline CDR1 reads KGHDR; CDR2 reads SFDVKD. The CDR3 has 11 amino acids. V gave up 5 bases and J gave up 6 bases, with 6 bases separating them. The chain's CDR3 is CATSGIDGYTF. The CDR3 coding sequence is TGTGCCACCAGTGGGATAGATGGCTACACCTTC.

The chain recombines TRBV5-1 with TRBJ2-7; D is perhaps TRBD1 (6 bases). The CDR3 covers 14 residues. Germline CDR1 and CDR2: SGHRS and YFSETQ. V was shortened by 3 bases and J by 6 bases, with 16 bases between the two germline ends. The CDR3 loop is CASSSDSLGTEQYF. In DNA, the CDR3 is TGCGCCAGCAGCTCGGACAGCCTAGGTACCGAGCAGTACTTC.

This clone has a single count. The chain uses TRBV6-2 or TRBV6-3 and TRBJ2-3; 8 nucleotides line up with TRBD1. The CDR3 covers 18 residues. The V gene's germline CDR1 is MNHEY and CDR2 SVGEGT. With 2 bases clipped from V and 3 bases from J, the junction kept 13 bases outside the gene matches. CDR3 coding DNA: TGTGCCAGCAGTTACCGGGGCGGCCGGACAGGGTGGACAGATACGCAGTATTTT. Protein sequence: CASSYRGGRTGWTDTQYF.